This is a list of T cell receptor beta chains from one sample in a study of blood T cell repertoires in COVID-19. Profiled with immunoSEQ multiplex PCR; TCRdb holds only in-frame clones, not every one. The repertoire holds 440,000 or so clones, with approximately 89% as singletons. Sequenced material: peripheral blood. Every receptor here comes from a woman between 40 and 55 years old with COVID-19, enrolled during active disease. Each CDR3 is given with its conserved first and last residue. The order of the fields is D gene, J gene, V gene, clone size, CDR3 protein, CDR3 DNA. The D gene is left open where the match is weak. Expanded clones get a size class; other rows say once, few or many, or leave the size out.

d_gene: TRBD1; j_gene: TRBJ1-1; v_gene: TRBV28; abundance: .; CDR3aa: CASSWGQGLDTEAFF; CDR3nt: TGTGCCAGCAGTTGGGGACAGGGGTTGGACACTGAAGCTTTCTTT
d_gene: .; j_gene: TRBJ2-7; v_gene: TRBV27; abundance: .; CDR3aa: CASSPAPRSSYEQYF; CDR3nt: TGTGCCAGCAGCCCCGCGCCGCGGTCCTCCTACGAGCAGTACTTC
d_gene: TRBD1; j_gene: TRBJ1-2; v_gene: TRBV19; abundance: .; CDR3aa: CASSTSPTGYGGGYTF; CDR3nt: TGTGCCAGTAGTACCTCCCCGACAGGGTACGGGGGTGGCTACACCTTC
d_gene: .; j_gene: TRBJ1-1; v_gene: TRBV5-1; abundance: .; CDR3aa: CASSSPGQNTEAFF; CDR3nt: TGCGCCAGCAGTTCGCCGGGACAGAACACTGAAGCTTTCTTT
d_gene: TRBD1; j_gene: TRBJ1-6; v_gene: TRBV9; abundance: .; CDR3aa: CASSIGQAIRSPLHF; CDR3nt: TGTGCCAGCAGTATAGGACAGGCGATTAGGTCACCCCTCCACTTT
d_gene: .; j_gene: TRBJ2-2; v_gene: TRBV5-1; abundance: .; CDR3aa: CASSSPTNTGELFF; CDR3nt: TGCGCCAGCAGCTCCCCTACGAACACCGGGGAGCTGTTTTTT
d_gene: .; j_gene: TRBJ1-5; v_gene: TRBV28; abundance: .; CDR3aa: CASRYTGYSNQPQHF; CDR3nt: TGTGCCAGCAGGTATACAGGGTATAGCAATCAGCCCCAGCATTTT
d_gene: TRBD1; j_gene: TRBJ1-1; v_gene: TRBV19; abundance: .; CDR3aa: CASTIQFQGGTEAFF; CDR3nt: TGTGCCAGTACTATTCAATTCCAGGGGGGAACTGAAGCTTTCTTT
d_gene: .; j_gene: TRBJ1-2; v_gene: TRBV28; abundance: once; CDR3aa: CASSQSAALYGYTF; CDR3nt: TGTGCCAGCAGCCAATCGGCGGCCCTCTATGGCTACACCTTC
d_gene: TRBD2; j_gene: TRBJ2-3; v_gene: TRBV12-3/TRBV12-4; abundance: .; CDR3aa: CASSGGGPSQYF; CDR3nt: TGTGCCAGCAGCGGGGGGGGCCCCTCGCAGTATTTT
d_gene: .; j_gene: TRBJ1-5; v_gene: TRBV6-1; abundance: .; CDR3aa: CASSEVSGQPQHF; CDR3nt: TGTGCCAGCAGTGAAGTGAGCGGGCAGCCCCAGCATTTT
d_gene: TRBD1; j_gene: TRBJ1-5; v_gene: TRBV18; abundance: .; CDR3aa: CASSPPIFGTGSDRGNQPQHF; CDR3nt: TGTGCCAGCTCACCACCAATCTTTGGGACAGGTTCCGATCGTGGCAATCAGCCCCAGCATTTT
d_gene: .; j_gene: TRBJ1-2; v_gene: TRBV4-3; abundance: .; CDR3aa: CASSHIADPYGYTF; CDR3nt: TGCGCCAGCAGCCATATTGCGGATCCCTATGGCTACACCTTC
d_gene: TRBD1; j_gene: TRBJ1-1; v_gene: TRBV9; abundance: .; CDR3aa: CASSARQGRGTEAFF; CDR3nt: TGTGCCAGCAGCGCCCGACAGGGGCGAGGGACTGAAGCTTTCTTT
d_gene: TRBD1; j_gene: TRBJ1-3; v_gene: TRBV5-1; abundance: once; CDR3aa: CASSLEGAGGNTIYF; CDR3nt: TGCGCCAGCAGCTTGGAGGGGGCTGGTGGAAACACCATATATTTT
d_gene: TRBD1; j_gene: TRBJ2-7; v_gene: TRBV14; abundance: .; CDR3aa: CASSVGTGSPYEQYF; CDR3nt: TGTGCCAGCAGCGTCGGGACAGGAAGTCCCTACGAGCAGTACTTC
d_gene: TRBD1; j_gene: TRBJ1-2; v_gene: TRBV7-2; abundance: .; CDR3aa: CASSRTGRDYGYTF; CDR3nt: TGTGCCAGCAGTCGGACAGGGAGGGACTATGGCTACACCTTC
d_gene: TRBD1; j_gene: TRBJ2-7; v_gene: TRBV3-1/TRBV3-2; abundance: .; CDR3aa: CASSLPGQGAGEQYF; CDR3nt: TGTGCCAGCAGCCTACCGGGACAGGGGGCAGGAGAGCAGTACTTC
d_gene: .; j_gene: TRBJ1-1; v_gene: TRBV5-1; abundance: .; CDR3aa: CASSPLAGPNTEAFF; CDR3nt: TGCGCCAGCAGCCCGTTGGCAGGCCCGAACACTGAAGCTTTCTTT
d_gene: TRBD2; j_gene: TRBJ2-5; v_gene: TRBV19; abundance: .; CDR3aa: CASSIVPLFSGGHQETQYF; CDR3nt: TGTGCCAGTAGTATAGTACCCCTCTTTAGCGGGGGACACCAAGAGACCCAGTACTTC
d_gene: .; j_gene: TRBJ2-7; v_gene: TRBV5-6; abundance: .; CDR3aa: CASSLALRFEEQYF; CDR3nt: TGTGCCAGCAGCTTGGCCTTGAGGTTTGAAGAGCAGTACTTC
d_gene: TRBD1; j_gene: TRBJ1-5; v_gene: TRBV19; abundance: .; CDR3aa: CASSKTGSSNQPQHF; CDR3nt: TGTGCCAGTAGCAAGACAGGGAGTAGCAATCAGCCCCAGCATTTT
d_gene: TRBD1; j_gene: TRBJ1-5; v_gene: TRBV12-5; abundance: .; CDR3aa: CASAIRTGGNQPQHF; CDR3nt: TGTGCTAGTGCCATCAGGACAGGGGGCAATCAGCCCCAGCATTTT
d_gene: .; j_gene: TRBJ2-7; v_gene: TRBV6-5; abundance: once; CDR3aa: CASRPELPYEQYF; CDR3nt: TGTGCCAGCAGACCCGAACTACCCTACGAGCAGTACTTC
d_gene: TRBD1; j_gene: TRBJ2-7; v_gene: TRBV7-7; abundance: .; CDR3aa: CASSSDRDGEQYF; CDR3nt: TGTGCTAGCAGCTCTGACAGGGATGGGGAGCAGTACTTC
d_gene: TRBD2; j_gene: TRBJ2-1; v_gene: TRBV12-5; abundance: .; CDR3aa: CASGLGYSGRASYNEQFF; CDR3nt: TGTGCTAGTGGTTTGGGATATAGCGGGAGGGCCTCCTACAATGAGCAGTTCTTC
d_gene: .; j_gene: TRBJ1-6; v_gene: TRBV4-3; abundance: few; CDR3aa: CASSSRGARRPNNSPLHF; CDR3nt: TGCGCCAGCAGCTCACGGGGGGCCCGGCGGCCGAATAATTCACCCCTCCACTTT
d_gene: TRBD1; j_gene: TRBJ1-1; v_gene: TRBV20-1; abundance: .; CDR3aa: CSAIDRERGRTEAFF; CDR3nt: TGCAGTGCTATTGACAGGGAAAGAGGGAGGACTGAAGCTTTCTTT
d_gene: TRBD1; j_gene: TRBJ1-5; v_gene: TRBV5-3; abundance: once; CDR3aa: CARSGGQGGSLGNQPQHF; CDR3nt: TGTGCCAGAAGCGGGGGACAGGGGGGTTCATTGGGCAATCAGCCCCAGCATTTT
d_gene: .; j_gene: TRBJ2-7; v_gene: TRBV28; abundance: .; CDR3aa: CASSLVASYEQYF; CDR3nt: TGTGCCAGCAGTTTAGTGGCTTCCTACGAGCAGTACTTC
d_gene: .; j_gene: TRBJ1-2; v_gene: TRBV25-1; abundance: .; CDR3aa: CASRNAMNYGYTF; CDR3nt: TGTGCCAGCAGGAACGCGATGAACTATGGCTACACCTTC
d_gene: .; j_gene: TRBJ1-6; v_gene: TRBV4-1; abundance: .; CDR3aa: CASSQDRQGRNSPLHF; CDR3nt: TGCGCCAGCAGCCAAGACCGTCAGGGTCGCAATTCACCCCTCCACTTT
d_gene: .; j_gene: TRBJ1-5; v_gene: TRBV7-9; abundance: .; CDR3aa: CASSFSSNQPQHF; CDR3nt: TGTGCCAGCAGCTTCAGTAGCAATCAGCCCCAGCATTTT
d_gene: .; j_gene: TRBJ2-7; v_gene: TRBV7-8; abundance: .; CDR3aa: CASSRDRSSSYEQYF; CDR3nt: TGTGCCAGCAGCCGAGACCGGTCTAGCTCCTACGAGCAGTACTTC
d_gene: TRBD1; j_gene: TRBJ1-2; v_gene: TRBV19; abundance: .; CDR3aa: CASSPDRGVVNYGYTF; CDR3nt: TGTGCCAGTAGTCCGGACAGGGGAGTTGTTAACTATGGCTACACCTTC
d_gene: .; j_gene: TRBJ1-5; v_gene: TRBV24-1; abundance: .; CDR3aa: CATSRGGGQPQHF; CDR3nt: TGTGCCACCAGTCGGGGGGGAGGTCAGCCCCAGCATTTT
d_gene: TRBD2; j_gene: TRBJ2-3; v_gene: TRBV11-1; abundance: .; CDR3aa: CASSLLAGSTDTQYF; CDR3nt: TGTGCCAGCAGCTTATTAGCGGGGAGCACAGATACGCAGTATTTT
d_gene: .; j_gene: TRBJ1-2; v_gene: TRBV18; abundance: .; CDR3aa: CASSPGTSLGYTF; CDR3nt: TGTGCCAGCTCACCAGGGACTAGCCTAGGCTACACCTTC
d_gene: .; j_gene: TRBJ2-2; v_gene: TRBV12-3/TRBV12-4; abundance: .; CDR3aa: CASSLAQGLELFF; CDR3nt: TGTGCCAGCAGTTTAGCCCAGGGTTTGGAGCTGTTTTTT
d_gene: .; j_gene: TRBJ1-3; v_gene: TRBV4-3; abundance: once; CDR3aa: CASSRTRRLSGNTIYF; CDR3nt: TGCGCCAGCAGCCGCACCCGCCGACTCTCTGGAAACACCATATATTTT
d_gene: TRBD2; j_gene: TRBJ2-5; v_gene: TRBV7-8; abundance: .; CDR3aa: CASSFLRAGVAETQYF; CDR3nt: TGTGCCAGCAGCTTCCTCAGAGCGGGGGTTGCAGAGACCCAGTACTTC
d_gene: .; j_gene: TRBJ1-2; v_gene: TRBV19; abundance: .; CDR3aa: CASSIDRGYGYTF; CDR3nt: TGTGCCAGTAGTATAGATCGGGGGTATGGCTACACCTTC
d_gene: .; j_gene: TRBJ1-1; v_gene: TRBV9; abundance: .; CDR3aa: CASSVTGRTEAFF; CDR3nt: TGTGCCAGCAGCGTAACAGGGCGGACTGAAGCTTTCTTT
d_gene: .; j_gene: TRBJ1-1; v_gene: TRBV7-9; abundance: .; CDR3aa: CASSFRGSEAFF; CDR3nt: TGTGCCAGCAGCTTTAGGGGTTCTGAAGCTTTCTTT
d_gene: TRBD1; j_gene: TRBJ2-7; v_gene: TRBV5-1; abundance: few; CDR3aa: CASSLAPGQGFLYEQYF; CDR3nt: TGCGCCAGCAGCTTGGCCCCGGGACAGGGATTCCTCTACGAGCAGTACTTC
d_gene: .; j_gene: TRBJ2-1; v_gene: TRBV5-1; abundance: .; CDR3aa: CASSLPQYNEQFF; CDR3nt: TGCGCCAGCAGCTTGCCCCAGTACAATGAGCAGTTCTTC
d_gene: TRBD2; j_gene: TRBJ2-7; v_gene: TRBV6-2/TRBV6-3; abundance: .; CDR3aa: CASTPGTSYEQYF; CDR3nt: TGTGCCAGCACCCCCGGGACTAGTTACGAGCAGTACTTC
d_gene: TRBD1; j_gene: TRBJ1-2; v_gene: TRBV10-3; abundance: .; CDR3aa: CAISGYTTGGDGYTF; CDR3nt: TGTGCCATCTCAGGATACACGACAGGGGGCGATGGCTACACCTTC
d_gene: TRBD1; j_gene: TRBJ1-2; v_gene: TRBV5-4; abundance: few; CDR3aa: CASSSGQGVNYGYTF; CDR3nt: TGTGCCAGCAGCTCCGGACAGGGGGTTAACTATGGCTACACCTTC
d_gene: TRBD1; j_gene: TRBJ1-6; v_gene: TRBV5-5; abundance: .; CDR3aa: CASSFGTGNSPLHF; CDR3nt: TGTGCCAGCAGCTTCGGGACAGGGAATTCACCCCTCCACTTT
d_gene: .; j_gene: TRBJ2-3; v_gene: TRBV12-5; abundance: once; CDR3aa: CASGLVLGRGAPDTQYF; CDR3nt: TGTGCTAGTGGTTTGGTCCTCGGTCGGGGAGCCCCAGATACGCAGTATTTT
d_gene: .; j_gene: TRBJ2-7; v_gene: TRBV30; abundance: .; CDR3aa: CAWSEGGSIFYEQYF; CDR3nt: TGTGCCTGGAGCGAAGGGGGATCCATATTTTACGAGCAGTACTTC
d_gene: TRBD1; j_gene: TRBJ1-2; v_gene: TRBV5-1; abundance: .; CDR3aa: CASSHLDRPQGYTF; CDR3nt: TGCGCCAGCAGCCATTTGGACAGGCCTCAGGGCTACACCTTC
d_gene: .; j_gene: TRBJ2-7; v_gene: TRBV12-3/TRBV12-4; abundance: once; CDR3aa: CASSGQKQYF; CDR3nt: TGTGCCAGCAGTGGACAGAAGCAGTACTTC
d_gene: TRBD2; j_gene: TRBJ2-3; v_gene: TRBV5-5; abundance: once; CDR3aa: CASSPGTSGRAVDTQYF; CDR3nt: TGTGCCAGCAGCCCAGGGACTAGCGGGAGGGCCGTAGATACGCAGTATTTT
d_gene: .; j_gene: TRBJ2-2; v_gene: TRBV3-1/TRBV3-2; abundance: .; CDR3aa: CASSQGQKHTGELFF; CDR3nt: TGTGCCAGCAGCCAAGGGCAGAAACACACCGGGGAGCTGTTTTTT
d_gene: .; j_gene: TRBJ1-2; v_gene: TRBV21-1; abundance: .; CDR3aa: CASSLSRGNGYTF; CDR3nt: TGTGCCAGCAGCCTAAGCCGAGGGAACGGCTACACCTTC
d_gene: TRBD2; j_gene: TRBJ2-1; v_gene: TRBV28; abundance: once; CDR3aa: CASSLLPPSGGLFHEQFF; CDR3nt: TGTGCCAGCAGTTTACTTCCGCCTAGCGGGGGGCTCTTCCATGAGCAGTTCTTC
d_gene: .; j_gene: TRBJ2-7; v_gene: TRBV30; abundance: .; CDR3aa: CAWSVTGEQYF; CDR3nt: TGTGCCTGGAGTGTAACGGGGGAGCAGTACTTC